The present TCR beta chain was sequenced within a study of technical replicates of blood from a handful of donors. Looked up from germline, CDR1 is SQVTM and CDR2 is ANQGSEA. The junction had 1 base not matched to a gene; V was cut back by 5 bases and J by 5 bases. This CDR3 has 13 amino acids. This clone is a singleton in its sample. Measured with immunoSEQ multiplex PCR; TCRdb has only the in-frame clones, and not every one. The sample has some 79,000 clones, 94% seen once. The TCR was taken from a human donor in good health. The chain links TRBV29-1 to TRBJ2-2, with TRBD2 identical over 11 bases. Material for sequencing was T cells isolated from PBMCs. The CDR3 DNA reads TGCAGCGTTCGGACTAGCGGGACCGGGGAGCTGTTTTTT. Encoded protein: CSVRTSGTGELFF.